This T cell receptor beta chain appears in the sequencing data of a study of T cell repertoires in cytomegalovirus infection. Study-wide context: CMV infection plus the matching HLA type was flagged by public TCR beta signatures.

Germline CDR1 reads PRHDT; CDR2 reads FYEKMQ (reference sequence). The CDR3 totals 12 residues. Trimming removed 6 bases at V and 3 bases at J, with 9 bases between. A single record per CDR3 protein comes from TCRdb applying MiXCR to the reads. In the table there are some 180,000 distinct CDR3 sequences, 7.5% to 10% of which are singletons. This clonotype was found a few times. Its antigen is unidentified. Study-level results: Identification of carriers of CMV plus the relevant HLA was achieved through cumulative public TCR beta family frequency. Across the ex vivo response, the dominant clonotypes were HLA-C-restricted CMV-specific TCR beta clonotypes.

J is TRBJ2-7 and V is TRBV13; D might be TRBD2 (6 bases). The receptor was isolated from a human donor in good health (CMV status not recorded). Some clones in this sample may be carry-over from other donors' samples. The sequencing input was PBMCs. Written as DNA, the CDR3 is TGTGCCAGCAGGGGGGGTGGCTACGAGCAGTACTTC. Its protein is CASRGGGYEQYF. The full variable domain, completed using reference TRBV13 and TRBJ2-7, is AAGVIQSPRHLIKEKRETATLKCYPIPRHDTVYWYQQGPGQDPQFLISFYEKMQSDKGSIPDRFSAQQFSDYHSELNMSSLELGDSALYFCASRGGGYEQYFGPGTRLTVT.